This T cell receptor (beta chain) was sequenced for a study of CD8 T cells in Susac syndrome. Whole-study results and caveats: The study admitted that it had a relatively small number of individuals in its TCR sequencing and HLA analysis.

V was clipped by 3 bases and J by 7 bases; unmatched bases: 6. The CDR3 is 14 residues long. Germline CDR1 LNHDA, CDR2 SQIVND (reference sequence). The study sequenced TCR beta in blood CD8+ and CD4+ T cells. TEMRA cells were enriched by FACS, and CD4+ and CD8+ T cells were negatively isolated. In the case of this clonotype: What it binds is unknown.

About 0.45 to 1 ug RNA was reverse transcribed with random hexamers. TCR beta CDR3 was amplified by immunoSEQ covering 54 Vbeta and 13 Jbeta. MiXCR, applied by TCRdb to the immunoSEQ multiplex PCR reads, yields one record per CDR3 protein. Here the sample spans over 130,000 distinct CDR3 sequences, 85% to 95% being singletons. The TCR comes from a human donor with multiple sclerosis. Input material: CD4+ T cells from PBMCs. The chain joins TRBV19 to TRBJ2-1; 7 bases are a match to TRBD2. CDR3 nucleotides: TGTGCCAGTAGTATGAGACTAGCTTTAAATGAGCAGTTCTTC. Translating it yields CASSMRLALNEQFF.